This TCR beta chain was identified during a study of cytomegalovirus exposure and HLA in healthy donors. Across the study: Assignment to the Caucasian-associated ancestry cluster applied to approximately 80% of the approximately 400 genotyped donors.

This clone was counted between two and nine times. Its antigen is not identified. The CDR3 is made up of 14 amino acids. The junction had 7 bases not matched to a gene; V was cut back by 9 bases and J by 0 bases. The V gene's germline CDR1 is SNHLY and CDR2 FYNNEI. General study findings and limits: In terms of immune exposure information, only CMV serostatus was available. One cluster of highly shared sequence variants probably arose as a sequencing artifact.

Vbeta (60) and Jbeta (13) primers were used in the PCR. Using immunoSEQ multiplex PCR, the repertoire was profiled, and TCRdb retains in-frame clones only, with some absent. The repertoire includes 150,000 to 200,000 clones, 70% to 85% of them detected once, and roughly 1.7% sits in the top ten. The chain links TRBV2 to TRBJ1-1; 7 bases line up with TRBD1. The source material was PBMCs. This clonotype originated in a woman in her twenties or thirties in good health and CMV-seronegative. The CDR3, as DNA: TGTGCCAGTCAAATACAGGGGTTGAACACTGAAGCTTTCTTT. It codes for CASQIQGLNTEAFF.